This entry lists 21 T cell receptor beta chains sequenced from one sample in a study of shared clonotypes between healthy human individuals. Here immunoSEQ multiplex PCR was the method, and the copy in TCRdb shows in-frame clones only, minus some. The sample records approximately 1.5 million clones, 98% being singletons. The sample comprised naive CD4+ T cells sorted from blood. Subset given: CD45RA+ positively selected. The receptors were gathered from a young man in good health.

The chain is built from TRBV19 and TRBJ2-3; D remains ambiguous. The CDR3 sequence is 14 residues long. V dropped 3 bases and J dropped 6 bases, with 13 bases sitting between them. Germline V gives CDR1 LNHDA, CDR2 SQIVND (reference sequence). CDR3 in DNA: TGTGCCAGTAGTATGACTGGTGGTACGGATACGCAGTATTTT. This codes for CASSMTGGTDTQYF.

A remark on this clone: A read error may produce the germline difference seen at one junction end. The chain couples TRBV7-2 to TRBJ2-7, with unresolved D. This CDR3 is built from 12 residues. CDR1 is SGHTA and CDR2 is FQGNSA in the germline V gene. The CDR3 DNA is TGTGCCAGCAGCTTAAGTGTCGGTAGGGTGCACTTC. Amino acid sequence: CASSLSVGRVHF.

The V call is TRBV19, the J call TRBJ2-1; either TRBD1 or TRBD2 may supply D (5 bases each). Germline V gene data show CDR1 as LNHDA and CDR2 as SQIVND (reference sequence). V was pared by 7 bases and J by 7 bases, with 20 bases between. CDR3 length: 15 residues. The CDR3 reads CASTEGRPPRNEQFF. Here the CDR3 DNA reads TGTGCCAGTACCGAGGGACGTCCTCCGAGGAATGAGCAGTTCTTC. The variable domain in full, with the rest retrieved from reference TRBV19 and TRBJ2-1, is DGGITQSPKYLFRKEGQNVTLSCEQNLNHDAMYWYRQDPGQGLRLIYYSQIVNDFQKGDIAEGYSVSREKKESFPLTVTSAQKNPTAFYLCASTEGRPPRNEQFFGPGTRLTVL.

The rearrangement uses TRBV30 and TRBJ2-3, with 8 nucleotides matching TRBD2. The trim removed 3 bases at V and 2 bases at J, leaving 7 bases unmatched. This CDR3 region has 15 residues. Germline assignment: CDR1 GTSNPN and CDR2 SVGIG (reference sequence). The CDR3 bases are TGTGCCTGGAGAAAGAGCGGGAGTGTCACAGATACGCAGTATTTT. Residues: CAWRKSGSVTDTQYF.

This chain's CDR3 is CASTVENSNQPQHF. CDR3 coding DNA: TGTGCCAGCACGGTCGAAAACAGCAATCAGCCCCAGCATTTT. The V and J genes are TRBV2 and TRBJ1-5; D is undetermined. Germline lookup yields CDR1 SNHLY and CDR2 FYNNEI. The V end lost 7 bases, the J end lost 1 base, and 11 bases lay between the germline ends. The CDR3 consists of 14 residues.

The chain recombines TRBV28 with TRBJ1-2, with TRBD1 identical over 8 bases. The germline V gene has CDR1 MDHEN and CDR2 SYDVKM. The CDR3 is made up of 13 amino acids. Trimming removed 5 bases from V and 5 bases from J; junction bases left unmatched: 4. CDR3 sequence (DNA): TGTGCCAGCAGTAACAGGGGGAATTATGGCTACACCTTC. It translates to CASSNRGNYGYTF.

The chain carries TRBV7-8 and TRBJ1-2; maybe TRBD1 (5 bases). The V and J ends lost 4 bases and 4 bases respectively, with 10 bases between them. Germline lookup yields CDR1 SGHVS and CDR2 FQNEAQ. The CDR3 is 13 amino acids. CDR3 nucleotides: TGTGCCAGCAGCTCTCCAGGGTTCTATGGCTACACCTTC. Its translation is CASSSPGFYGYTF.

The rearrangement links TRBV7-8 to TRBJ1-5; D uncertain. The V end lost 1 base, the J end lost 8 bases, and 12 bases lay between the germline ends. CDR1 is SGHVS, CDR2 FQNEAQ, per germline. This CDR3 has 14 residues. DNA of the CDR3: TGTGCCAGCAGCTTAGAAAGGGTTTCTGAGCCCCAGCATTTT. Protein product: CASSLERVSEPQHF.

This clone showed up just once. Within the sample, other DNA sequences also encode this same CDR3. The rearrangement joins TRBV7-3 to TRBJ1-5, with no clear D. Germline V gene data show CDR1 as SGHTA and CDR2 as FQGTGA. V was pared by 5 bases and J by 4 bases, with 9 bases between. The CDR3 spans 13 residues. CDR3: CASSRGVNQPQHF. The DNA of the CDR3 is TGTGCCAGCAGCCGGGGAGTTAATCAGCCCCAGCATTTT.

The J gene is TRBJ2-1, the V gene TRBV9; TRBD1 might be the D (7 bases). The V gene lost 0 bases and the J gene lost 6 bases, with 10 bases spanning the gap. This CDR3 has 14 amino acids. Germline V gene data show CDR1 as SGDLS and CDR2 as YYNGEE. CDR3 DNA sequence: TGTGCCAGCAGCGTAGGACAGGGAGGCAATGAGCAGTTCTTC. Its translation is CASSVGQGGNEQFF. Full variable domain (remainder filled in from reference TRBV9 and TRBJ2-1): DSGVTQTPKHLITATGQRVTLRCSPRSGDLSVYWYQQSLDQGLQFLIQYYNGEERAKGNILERFSAQQFPDLHSELNLSSLELGDSALYFCASSVGQGGNEQFFGPGTRLTVL.

The chain uses TRBV5-1 and TRBJ2-1, with 7 bases lining up with TRBD2. With 5 bases clipped from V and 2 bases from J, the junction kept 7 bases outside the gene matches. Germline CDR1 and CDR2: SGHRS and YFSETQ. This CDR3 is 15 amino acids long. CDR3 amino acids: CASRVGGSPYNEQFF. The CDR3 nucleotides read TGCGCCAGCAGGGTCGGCGGGAGCCCCTACAATGAGCAGTTCTTC.

The rearrangement uses TRBV15 and TRBJ2-7; maybe TRBD1 (5 bases). This CDR3 region has 17 residues. CDR1 is LNHNV and CDR2 is YYDKDF in the germline V gene (reference sequence). Trimming removed 0 bases from V and 0 bases from J, with 15 bases in between. CDR3 sequence reads: CATSRDLGRANSYEQYF. CDR3 bases: TGTGCCACCAGCAGAGATCTCGGCAGGGCTAACTCCTACGAGCAGTACTTC.

Comments on this clone: The identical CDR3 is also encoded by other nucleotide sequences in the sample. The chain has TRBV5-6 and TRBJ2-5; D gene uncertain. The germline CDR1 and CDR2 sequences are SGHDT and YYEEEE. The CDR3 is made up of 11 amino acids. The germline V and J ends were trimmed by 4 bases and 2 bases, with 3 bases remaining between them. CDR3 DNA: TGTGCCAGCAGCCGTCAAGAGACCCAGTACTTC. Translating it yields CASSRQETQYF.

The chain recombines TRBV5-1 with TRBJ2-5; D may match TRBD1 or TRBD2 (5 bases each). The V and J ends lost 0 bases and 4 bases respectively, with 13 bases between them. Germline V gives CDR1 SGHRS, CDR2 YFSETQ. This CDR3 contains 15 residues. The CDR3 coding sequence is TGCGCCAGCAGCTTGGGGGGGAGCTTCAGAGAGACCCAGTACTTC. It translates to CASSLGGSFRETQYF. Full variable domain (outside the CDR3, taken from reference TRBV5-1 and TRBJ2-5): KAGVTQTPRYLIKTRGQQVTLSCSPISGHRSVSWYQQTPGQGLQFLFEYFSETQRNKGNFPGRFSGRQFSNSRSEMNVSTLELGDSALYLCASSLGGSFRETQYFGPGTRLLVL.

J is TRBJ1-5 and V is TRBV7-2; weak D call: TRBD1 (6 bases). Trimming shortened V by 3 bases and J by 6 bases, and 21 bases separated the two germline ends. The CDR3 runs 17 residues. The germline V gene has CDR1 SGHTA and CDR2 FQGNSA. CDR3 in DNA: TGTGCCAGCAGCTTTGGCTCCGGGACAAACTTAGGTCAGCCCCAGCATTTT. This sequence encodes CASSFGSGTNLGQPQHF.

The genes are TRBV7-7 and TRBJ2-3; TRBD2 agrees at 10 bases. The CDR3 covers 19 residues. Germline lookup yields CDR1 SSHAT and CDR2 FNYEAQ (reference sequence). V lost 3 bases, J lost 3 bases, and 15 bases stayed unmatched. DNA for the CDR3: TGTGCCAGCAGCTTCACGCCACCCCTAGCGGGAGTTGCGACAGATACGCAGTATTTT. This codes for CASSFTPPLAGVATDTQYF.

The chain combines TRBV18 with TRBJ2-2; D perhaps matches TRBD1 (5 bases). Per the germline V gene, CDR1 is KGHSH and CDR2 is LQKENI. The CDR3 extends over 14 amino acids. V was cut by 8 bases and J by 2 bases, with 12 bases left in between. CDR3 DNA: TGTGCCAGCGCACAGGACCCAAACACCGGGGAGCTGTTTTTT. Protein: CASAQDPNTGELFF.

The chain is built from TRBV7-9 and TRBJ1-1; the D is unclear. CDR1 is SEHNR and CDR2 is FQNEAQ in the germline V gene (reference sequence). V was trimmed by 4 bases and J by 7 bases, leaving 13 bases between them. The CDR3 consists of 13 residues. Here the CDR3 reads CASSSRRTFEAFF. Written as DNA, the CDR3 is TGTGCCAGCAGCTCGCGACGAACCTTTGAAGCTTTCTTT.

CDR3 sequence (DNA): TGTGCCAGCAGCTCCGACAGGGGGTCGGGAGAGACCCAGTACTTC. It is translated as CASSSDRGSGETQYF. The chain is built from TRBV5-5 and TRBJ2-5; 9 bases map to TRBD1. V was pared by 3 bases and J by 4 bases, with 7 bases of the junction left unmatched. The CDR3 has 15 amino acids. Germline CDR1 SGHKS, CDR2 YYEKEE (reference sequence). Using reference TRBV5-5 and TRBJ2-5 for the parts outside the CDR3, the full variable domain is DAGVTQSPTHLIKTRGQQVTLRCSPISGHKSVSWYQQVLGQGPQFIFQYYEKEERGRGNFPDRFSARQFPNYSSELNVNALLLGDSALYLCASSSDRGSGETQYFGPGTRLLVL.

This clone is a singleton in its sample. The chain employs TRBV19 and TRBJ2-1; D might be TRBD1 (5 bases). Trimming stripped 3 bases from V and 2 bases from J, with 11 bases between. This CDR3 has 15 residues. From germline, CDR1 is LNHDA and CDR2 SQIVND (reference sequence). The CDR3: CASSIRQGTYNEQFF. The CDR3 DNA reads TGTGCCAGTAGTATTCGCCAGGGTACCTACAATGAGCAGTTCTTC. The full variable domain, its missing parts supplied by reference TRBV19 and TRBJ2-1, is DGGITQSPKYLFRKEGQNVTLSCEQNLNHDAMYWYRQDPGQGLRLIYYSQIVNDFQKGDIAEGYSVSREKKESFPLTVTSAQKNPTAFYLCASSIRQGTYNEQFFGPGTRLTVL.

This clone was counted once. This chain joins TRBV10-2 and TRBJ2-1, with 8 nucleotides matching TRBD2. The CDR3 is 15 amino acids. Germline trimming cut 6 bases from V and 0 bases from J; bases unmatched to any gene: 4. Germline CDR1 reads WSHSY; CDR2 reads SAAADI. Here the CDR3 reads CASRSGRGSYNEQFF. CDR3 DNA: TGCGCCAGCAGATCCGGGAGGGGCTCCTACAATGAGCAGTTCTTC.